Listed below are T cell receptor beta chains from one sample, sequenced in a study of cytomegalovirus exposure and HLA in healthy donors. Only in-frame clones appear in the TCRdb table, and some are missing; sequencing was by immunoSEQ multiplex PCR. The table has 120,000 to 150,000 clones, approximately 90% seen once. The sample comprised PBMCs. The receptors shown here come from a man between 18 and 35 years old in good health and CMV-seronegative. Both conserved end residues are part of each CDR3. Each record gives: V gene, clone size, J gene, D gene, CDR3 DNA, CDR3 protein. The D gene is left open where the match is weak. Clone sizes are given selectively: once, few, many, or a class where the clone is expanded.

TRBV5-8	.	TRBJ2-2	.	TGTGCCAGCGTCCGTGGTCAGAGGACTACCGGGGAGCTGTTTTTT	CASVRGQRTTGELFF
TRBV5-4	.	TRBJ2-5	.	TGTGCCAGCAGCTTGGGGGCCCAAGAGACCCAGTACTTC	CASSLGAQETQYF
TRBV5-1	once	TRBJ2-5	TRBD2	TGCGCCAGCAGCTCCGGGACTAGCGGGAGTACAGAGACCCAGTACTTC	CASSSGTSGSTETQYF
TRBV6-5	once	TRBJ2-7	.	TGTGCCAGCAGTTACTCGAACGGGGGATCTAGTTACGAGCAGTACTTC	CASSYSNGGSSYEQYF
TRBV27	.	TRBJ1-3	.	TGTGCCAGCAGTTCCCATCCCAGGGCCTCTGGAAACACCATATATTTT	CASSSHPRASGNTIYF
TRBV7-9	.	TRBJ1-2	.	TGTGCCAGCAGCTTAAGTCAGGGGAAGAAGGGGGGCTACACCTTC	CASSLSQGKKGGYTF
TRBV29-1	.	TRBJ1-4	TRBD1	TGCAGCGTTGAAGGGACAGGGGGTGAAAAACTGTTTTTT	CSVEGTGGEKLFF
TRBV10-3	.	TRBJ1-4	.	TGTGCCATCAGTGAGGGTACAGGCAGTTTCACTAATGAAAAACTGTTTTTT	CAISEGTGSFTNEKLFF
TRBV6-1	.	TRBJ1-2	.	TGTGCCAGCAGAGAGGGAGGCTACACCTTC	CASREGGYTF
TRBV7-8	.	TRBJ2-1	.	TGTGCCAGCAGCTTTTACGGGGTCGAGAATGAGCAGTTCTTC	CASSFYGVENEQFF
TRBV9	.	TRBJ2-3	TRBD1	TGTGCCAGCAGCGTAGGTTGGGACAGGGTAAAGACAGATACGCAGTATTTT	CASSVGWDRVKTDTQYF
TRBV4-1	.	TRBJ1-5	.	TGCGCCAGCAGCCTGGGACTCCACAATCAGCCCCAGCATTTT	CASSLGLHNQPQHF
TRBV7-9	.	TRBJ2-1	TRBD2	TGTGCCAGCAACCGTGCTAGCGGGAGCTACAATGAGCAGTTCTTC	CASNRASGSYNEQFF
TRBV27	.	TRBJ2-7	TRBD2	TGTGCCAGCAGTCCCCTGGCGGGGGGGTACGAGCAGTACTTC	CASSPLAGGYEQYF
TRBV7-9	.	TRBJ2-7	TRBD1	TGTGCCAGCAGCTTCAACAGGGGGCAACCCCCCTACGAGCAGTACTTC	CASSFNRGQPPYEQYF
TRBV5-1	.	TRBJ2-7	.	TGCGCCAGCAGCGGTCGGACTGGGTCCGAGCAGTACTTC	CASSGRTGSEQYF
TRBV18	.	TRBJ2-3	TRBD2	TGTGCCAGCTCACCACAGGGACTAGCGAACACAGATACGCAGTATTTT	CASSPQGLANTDTQYF
TRBV5-6	once	TRBJ1-1	.	TGTGCCAGCAGCTTAGGGGTGGGGAACACTGAAGCTTTCTTT	CASSLGVGNTEAFF
TRBV9	.	TRBJ2-6	TRBD1	TGTGCCAGCAGCGTAGGACAGGGTTCTGGGGCCAACGTCCTGACTTTC	CASSVGQGSGANVLTF
TRBV6-5	.	TRBJ1-1	.	TGTGCCAGCTCGACGACAGGGAACACTGAAGCTTTCTTT	CASSTTGNTEAFF
TRBV6-5	.	TRBJ1-1	.	TGTGCCAGCAGCGATAGGGGATGGAACACTGAAGCTTTCTTT	CASSDRGWNTEAFF
TRBV30	.	TRBJ2-1	.	TGTGCCTGGAATGGCTTATCAAACAATGAGCAGTTCTTC	CAWNGLSNNEQFF
TRBV29-1	.	TRBJ1-1	.	TGCAGCGTTTTATGGGGGGACACTGAAGCTTTCTTT	CSVLWGDTEAFF
TRBV2	.	TRBJ1-1	.	TGTGCCAGCAAGGAAACAGGGACCACTGAAGCTTTCTTT	CASKETGTTEAFF
TRBV27	.	TRBJ1-4	TRBD1	TGTGCCAGCAGTTTGAGGACAGGGATCAGAGAAAAACTGTTTTTT	CASSLRTGIREKLFF
TRBV5-4	.	TRBJ2-1	TRBD2	TGTGCCAGCAGCTTGGGCGGGGGGAACTACAATGAGCAGTTCTTC	CASSLGGGNYNEQFF
TRBV5-1	once	TRBJ2-1	TRBD1	TGCGCCAGCAGCCCCACATGGACAGGGGGAACCAATGAGCAGTTCTTC	CASSPTWTGGTNEQFF
TRBV19	.	TRBJ1-1	.	TGTGCCAGTAGTAAGGGGGAGAGACCCAACACTGAAGCTTTCTTT	CASSKGERPNTEAFF
TRBV5-4	.	TRBJ2-7	.	TGTGCCAGCAGTACGGTAACTAGCAGGGACGAGCAGTACTTC	CASSTVTSRDEQYF
TRBV6-5	.	TRBJ2-5	TRBD2	TGTGCCAGCAGTTATACGGGGGGGAGGGAGACCCAGTACTTC	CASSYTGGRETQYF
TRBV18	.	TRBJ2-1	TRBD2	TGTGCCAGCTCACCACTAGGATCTAGCGGGGGGGCCAGGGCCTACAATGAGCAGTTCTTC	CASSPLGSSGGARAYNEQFF
TRBV4-1	.	TRBJ2-2	TRBD1	TGCGCCAGCAGCCAAGAAGGTTCCGGGACAGGGTTGAACACCGGGGAGCTGTTTTTT	CASSQEGSGTGLNTGELFF
TRBV5-1	.	TRBJ2-1	.	TGCGCCAGCAGCGTACATGATTACAATGAGCAGTTCTTC	CASSVHDYNEQFF
TRBV19	few	TRBJ1-5	.	TGTGCCAGTAGTACCCCGATAGGCAATCAGCCCCAGCATTTT	CASSTPIGNQPQHF
TRBV29-1	.	TRBJ2-7	.	TGCAGCGTTTTGCGGGACCTCTCCTACGAGCAGTACTTC	CSVLRDLSYEQYF
TRBV11-2	.	TRBJ2-7	TRBD1	TGTGCCAGCAGCCCACAGGGGATCCCCTACGAGCAGTACTTC	CASSPQGIPYEQYF
TRBV18	.	TRBJ1-2	TRBD1	TGTGCCAGCTCACCACCGGGACAGGGGACCGGCTACACCTTC	CASSPPGQGTGYTF
TRBV9	once	TRBJ2-2	.	TGTGCCAGCAGCGCGTTTACTCCGAGCACCGGGGAGCTGTTTTTT	CASSAFTPSTGELFF
TRBV2	.	TRBJ1-1	TRBD1	TGTGCCAGCAGTGAGGTGGGGACAGAAATGAACACTGAAGCTTTCTTT	CASSEVGTEMNTEAFF
TRBV9	.	TRBJ2-3	TRBD2	TGTGCCAGCAGCGGCGGGGGATCAGATACGCAGTATTTT	CASSGGGSDTQYF
TRBV15	once	TRBJ2-2	TRBD1	TGTGCCACCAGCAGAGATTGGGACAGGGGGCTAAAGGCCGGGGAGCTGTTTTTT	CATSRDWDRGLKAGELFF
TRBV5-4	.	TRBJ2-1	TRBD2	TGTGCCAGCAGCTTGGTTCTGGGACGGGGGGGCCGGTCTAGCCACAATGAGCAGTTCTTC	CASSLVLGRGGRSSHNEQFF
TRBV27	.	TRBJ1-2	.	TGTGCCAGCAGTTTATCTGGGGGCCGGGGCTACACCTTC	CASSLSGGRGYTF
TRBV21-1	.	TRBJ2-1	.	TGTGCCAGCAGCATAGAGCGGGGGACCTACAATGAGCAGTTCTTC	CASSIERGTYNEQFF
TRBV5-1	.	TRBJ2-5	.	TGCGCCAGCACCGCGGGGGCCGGGCCCCCCGACCAAGAGACCCAGTACTTC	CASTAGAGPPDQETQYF
TRBV7-2	.	TRBJ2-4	TRBD2	TGTGCCAGCAGCTTAGCGGGACTAGTGTTGAACATTCAGTACTTC	CASSLAGLVLNIQYF
TRBV9	.	TRBJ1-6	.	TGTGCCAGCAGCGTAGCGGGGGTTTCTTATTCACCCCTCCACTTT	CASSVAGVSYSPLHF
TRBV10-2	.	TRBJ2-1	.	TGCGCCAGCCTTCGCGGCTCTTTTGATGAGCAGTTCTTC	CASLRGSFDEQFF
TRBV6-6	.	TRBJ1-6	.	TGTGCCAGCAGTTACATCAGTTCTCCCCTCCACTTT	CASSYISSPLHF
TRBV7-9	.	TRBJ2-3	TRBD1	TGTGCCAGCAGCTCCACAGGGGGCGCAGTGGATACGCAGTATTTT	CASSSTGGAVDTQYF
TRBV30	.	TRBJ2-7	.	TGTGCCTGGAGCCAAGCCCCGGACAGATCCTACGAGCAGTACTTC	CAWSQAPDRSYEQYF
TRBV19	.	TRBJ1-2	TRBD1	TGTGCCAGTAGTATAGAGGGGGGACAGTACTATGGCTACACCTTC	CASSIEGGQYYGYTF
TRBV27	.	TRBJ1-2	TRBD1	TGTGCCAGCAGCCGGACAGGGTCTAACTATGGCTACACCTTC	CASSRTGSNYGYTF
TRBV27	.	TRBJ2-5	.	TGTGCCAGCAGTCTGACTAGTGGGGTGGAGACCCAGTACTTC	CASSLTSGVETQYF
TRBV30	.	TRBJ1-1	TRBD1	TGTGCCTGGAGTTTGTTGACAGGGGACACTGAAGCTTTCTTT	CAWSLLTGDTEAFF
TRBV15	.	TRBJ1-1	TRBD1	TGTGCCACCAGCAGAGATCCCCGACAGGGGAACGTAGCTGAAGCTTTCTTT	CATSRDPRQGNVAEAFF
TRBV19	.	TRBJ2-7	TRBD2	TGTGCCAGTAGTACCCGACTAGCTACTACCTACGAGCAGTACTTC	CASSTRLATTYEQYF
TRBV30	.	TRBJ1-2	TRBD1	TGTGCCTGGAGTGTCCAGGGGGCTGGATATGGCTACACCTTC	CAWSVQGAGYGYTF
TRBV18	.	TRBJ2-2	TRBD2	TGTGCCAGCTCACCCAGCGGGACGAACACCGGGGAGCTGTTTTTT	CASSPSGTNTGELFF
TRBV18	.	TRBJ2-1	TRBD2	TGTGCCAGCTCATCGACTAGCGGGAGCACCTCCTACAATGAGCAGTTCTTC	CASSSTSGSTSYNEQFF